This T cell receptor beta chain was profiled in a study of CD8+ T cells in alopecia areata (dated by TCRdb to between 2017 and 2018). Describing the broader study: To study T cell clonal expansion in alopecia areata, the researchers applied high-throughput TCRbeta sequencing to both the C3H/HeJ mouse model and human patients. Clonality in the scalp was compared among normal scalp (n=4), patchy alopecia areata scalp (n=8), and alopecia totalis/universalis scalp (n=8). On the human side, TCRbeta sequencing was run on scalp tissue and on sorted CD4+ and CD8+ peripheral blood T cells from healthy controls and from alopecia areata patients with either patchy or totalis/universalis disease. RNA was extracted with the PAXgene miRNA kit for fixed scalp, the miRNeasy kit for PBMCs, and the RNeasy kit for mouse skin. immunoSEQ multiplex PCR using 35 Vbeta forward primers and 13 Jbeta reverse primers was used to amplify TCRbeta CDR3 regions.

Libraries were constructed by the immunoSEQ multiplex PCR assay. To provide template for TCR sequencing, every sample had RNA extracted and reverse transcribed into cDNA. First-strand cDNA was synthesized with SuperScript III using a 2:1 mix of oligo-dT and random hexamers. Amplification bias was assessed with a synthetic immune receptor repertoire, and residual bias was removed computationally. The authors processed their data as follows. After raw reads were preprocessed to remove errors, the CDR3 was defined following IMGT conventions as running from the conserved cysteine to phenylalanine. Clonality was calculated as 1 minus Shannon entropy normalized by log2 of the number of productive unique TCRs. Scalp TCRbeta sequences were cross-referenced with sorted blood CD4 and CD8 repertoires so that the CD4 or CD8 identity of scalp clones could be inferred. Imported from immuneACCESS, the table was reduced by TCRdb to in-frame sequences with V and J called. These copies leave out some clones; in studies compared against another copy, an unresolved V gene accounts for under half, and the cause of the remainder is not known. The V and J calls and clone size come from that table; D and trimming were worked out from the DNA. The sample records 110,000 or so clones, roughly 66% of which are singletons. In total, the top ten clones hold 2.5% to 3.5% of the sample.

General conclusions and limits of the study: Compared with mice, TCR sequences shared between patients were less clear, possibly partly because of HLA diversity across the patient population. Compared with normal scalp, lesional scalp had higher clonality and more expanded CD8+ clones, particularly in alopecia totalis/universalis, a pattern that suggests antigenic drive. Unlike mouse skin, which is dominated by gammadelta T cells, normal human skin has resident alphabeta T cells that are also sequenced, and this complicates analysis of the scalp TCR repertoire.

In this sample, this clone turned up once. It lacks a known antigen. Base qualities are not recorded, but no much larger clone differs from it by a single base. PBMCs were separated by density centrifugation and stained for CD3, CD4 and CD8, after which CD4+ and CD8+ T cells were sorted on a FACSAria. Scalp biopsies and blood samples were provided by unaffected controls. From the cysteine up to the phenylalanine, the CDR3 has a length of 14 residues. Only CDR3 DNA is held: 42 bases, read in frame from base 1. V trim: 5 bases; J trim: 1 base; unmatched bases: 5. CDR1 and CDR2 are drawn from the germline V gene: SGHVS, FQNEAQ.

Sequenced sample: CD4+ T cells sorted from blood. The sequence came from a human donor in good health. The chain joins TRBV7-8 to TRBJ2-7; 7 junctional bases match TRBD1. The base sequence is TGTGCCAGCAGCACCGGACAGGATTCCTACGAGCAGTACTTC. This gives the protein CASSTGQDSYEQYF.